These T cell receptor beta chains were read from a single sample in a study of blood T cells in healthy people across ages. TCRdb ran MiXCR on the 5' RACE reads and lists one entry per CDR3 protein. The table has about 670,000 distinct CDR3 sequences, about 51% seen once. Source material: blood. Source of these receptors: a woman older than 75 in good health. Each CDR3 is given with its conserved first and last residue. Each record gives: D gene, V gene, clone size, J gene, CDR3 protein, CDR3 DNA. The D gene is left open where the match is weak. A row's size may be missing; if present it is once, few, many or a size class.

D gene: TRBD1; V gene: TRBV4-2; clone size: -; J gene: TRBJ1-6; CDR3 protein: CASKGQGNSPLHF; CDR3 DNA: TGTGCCAGCAAAGGACAGGGAAATTCACCCCTCCACTTT
D gene: TRBD2; V gene: TRBV9; clone size: many; J gene: TRBJ2-1; CDR3 protein: CASSFGTSVHNEQFF; CDR3 DNA: TGTGCCAGCAGCTTTGGGACTAGCGTGCACAATGAGCAGTTCTTC
D gene: TRBD2; V gene: TRBV5-1; clone size: -; J gene: TRBJ2-1; CDR3 protein: CASSLRLAGVDEQFF; CDR3 DNA: TGCGCCAGCAGCTTAAGACTAGCGGGGGTAGATGAGCAGTTCTTC
D gene: -; V gene: TRBV28; clone size: -; J gene: TRBJ2-5; CDR3 protein: CASSPPNEETQYF; CDR3 DNA: TGTGCCAGCAGTCCCCCGAACGAAGAGACCCAGTACTTC
D gene: -; V gene: TRBV5-1; clone size: -; J gene: TRBJ2-5; CDR3 protein: CASSLAGTLEETQYF; CDR3 DNA: TGCGCCAGCAGCTTGGCCGGGACACTAGAAGAGACCCAGTACTTC
D gene: -; V gene: TRBV20-1; clone size: -; J gene: TRBJ1-2; CDR3 protein: CSASPSDGINYGYTF; CDR3 DNA: TGCAGTGCTTCCCCTTCGGACGGAATAAACTATGGCTACACCTTC
D gene: -; V gene: TRBV2; clone size: few; J gene: TRBJ1-3; CDR3 protein: CASIRPLLSGNTIYF; CDR3 DNA: TGTGCCAGCATCCGGCCACTCCTCTCGGGAAACACCATATATTTT
D gene: TRBD1; V gene: TRBV19; clone size: -; J gene: TRBJ1-2; CDR3 protein: CASRPDRGLTGYGYTF; CDR3 DNA: TGTGCCAGTAGACCGGACAGGGGGCTTACGGGCTATGGCTACACCTTC
D gene: -; V gene: TRBV20-1; clone size: -; J gene: TRBJ2-1; CDR3 protein: CSARKSPPSSYNEQFF; CDR3 DNA: TGCAGTGCTAGAAAATCACCGCCGAGCTCCTACAATGAGCAGTTCTTC
D gene: -; V gene: TRBV9; clone size: many; J gene: TRBJ2-1; CDR3 protein: CASSVGLVNEQFF; CDR3 DNA: TGTGCCAGCAGCGTAGGTTTAGTTAATGAGCAGTTCTTC
D gene: TRBD2; V gene: TRBV28; clone size: -; J gene: TRBJ2-5; CDR3 protein: CASQRGALYQETQYF; CDR3 DNA: TGTGCCAGCCAGCGGGGGGCCCTGTACCAAGAGACCCAGTACTTC
D gene: TRBD1; V gene: TRBV12-3/TRBV12-4; clone size: -; J gene: TRBJ2-3; CDR3 protein: CASSLGQGFSTDTQYF; CDR3 DNA: TGTGCCAGCAGTCTTGGACAGGGATTTAGCACAGATACGCAGTATTTT
D gene: TRBD1; V gene: TRBV20-1; clone size: -; J gene: TRBJ1-3; CDR3 protein: CSAPRTGGNTIYF; CDR3 DNA: TGCAGTGCTCCACGGACAGGGGGAAACACCATATATTTT
D gene: -; V gene: TRBV20-1; clone size: -; J gene: TRBJ2-7; CDR3 protein: CSASSSLSYEQYF; CDR3 DNA: TGCAGTGCTAGTTCTAGCTTATCCTACGAGCAGTACTTC
D gene: TRBD1; V gene: TRBV6-1; clone size: many; J gene: TRBJ1-6; CDR3 protein: CASSVDRDNSPLHF; CDR3 DNA: TGTGCCAGCAGTGTTGACAGGGATAATTCACCCCTCCACTTT
D gene: TRBD1; V gene: TRBV5-1; clone size: many; J gene: TRBJ1-2; CDR3 protein: CASSGTGDYGYTF; CDR3 DNA: TGCGCCAGCAGCGGGACAGGGGACTATGGCTACACCTTC
D gene: TRBD2; V gene: TRBV20-1; clone size: -; J gene: TRBJ2-1; CDR3 protein: CSASRPSGGNEQFF; CDR3 DNA: TGCAGTGCTAGTCGCCCTAGCGGGGGGAATGAGCAGTTCTTC
D gene: TRBD2; V gene: TRBV11-2; clone size: -; J gene: TRBJ2-5; CDR3 protein: CASSCALAGRETQYF; CDR3 DNA: TGTGCCAGCAGCTGCGCGCTAGCGGGGCGAGAGACCCAGTACTTC
D gene: -; V gene: TRBV5-7; clone size: -; J gene: TRBJ1-5; CDR3 protein: CASSLRQGGEPQHF; CDR3 DNA: TGTGCCAGCAGCTTGCGGCAGGGAGGTGAGCCCCAGCATTTT
D gene: -; V gene: TRBV20-1; clone size: -; J gene: TRBJ1-4; CDR3 protein: CSARDGGREIEKLFF; CDR3 DNA: TGCAGTGCTAGGGACGGGGGCAGGGAGATTGAAAAACTGTTTTTT
D gene: -; V gene: TRBV2; clone size: -; J gene: TRBJ1-2; CDR3 protein: CAGREFRGYTF; CDR3 DNA: TGTGCCGGTCGGGAGTTCAGGGGCTACACCTTC
D gene: TRBD1; V gene: TRBV6-6; clone size: -; J gene: TRBJ1-1; CDR3 protein: CASTIQGMNTEAFF; CDR3 DNA: TGTGCCAGCACCATACAGGGGATGAACACTGAAGCTTTCTTT
D gene: -; V gene: TRBV28; clone size: many; J gene: TRBJ2-3; CDR3 protein: CASSSPSKPRSDTQYF; CDR3 DNA: TGTGCCAGCAGTTCCCCAAGTAAGCCCCGCTCAGATACGCAGTATTTT
D gene: -; V gene: TRBV20-1; clone size: -; J gene: TRBJ2-1; CDR3 protein: CSPKSEMGYNEQFF; CDR3 DNA: TGCAGTCCAAAATCAGAGATGGGTTACAATGAGCAGTTCTTC
D gene: -; V gene: TRBV12-3/TRBV12-4; clone size: -; J gene: TRBJ2-5; CDR3 protein: CASSLNRVEVTQYF; CDR3 DNA: TGTGCCAGCAGTTTAAACAGGGTAGAAGTGACCCAGTACTTC
D gene: -; V gene: TRBV12-3/TRBV12-4; clone size: many; J gene: TRBJ2-3; CDR3 protein: CASSPRGATDTQYF; CDR3 DNA: TGTGCCAGCAGTCCTCGGGGGGCCACAGATACGCAGTATTTT
D gene: TRBD2; V gene: TRBV6-1; clone size: many; J gene: TRBJ2-3; CDR3 protein: CASSSLAGPRTDTQYF; CDR3 DNA: TGTGCCAGCAGTTCTTTAGCGGGGCCCCGCACAGATACGCAGTATTTT
D gene: TRBD2; V gene: TRBV7-2; clone size: -; J gene: TRBJ2-2; CDR3 protein: CASSSRGLAGTGELFF; CDR3 DNA: TGTGCCAGCAGCTCCCGGGGGCTAGCGGGAACCGGGGAGCTGTTTTTT
D gene: -; V gene: TRBV18; clone size: -; J gene: TRBJ1-6; CDR3 protein: CASSRDRQDYNSPLHF; CDR3 DNA: TGTGCCAGCTCACGAGACAGACAAGACTATAATTCACCCCTCCACTTT
D gene: -; V gene: TRBV12-3/TRBV12-4; clone size: -; J gene: TRBJ2-5; CDR3 protein: CASSSTETQRETQYF; CDR3 DNA: TGTGCCAGCAGCTCTACCGAGACTCAGCGGGAGACCCAGTACTTC
D gene: -; V gene: TRBV20-1; clone size: -; J gene: TRBJ1-1; CDR3 protein: CSARQRTAGLNTEAFF; CDR3 DNA: TGCAGTGCTAGACAAAGGACAGCGGGGTTAAACACTGAAGCTTTCTTT
D gene: -; V gene: TRBV18; clone size: few; J gene: TRBJ2-3; CDR3 protein: CASDTGDTQYF; CDR3 DNA: TGTGCCAGCGATACAGGGGATACGCAGTATTTT
D gene: -; V gene: TRBV7-2; clone size: many; J gene: TRBJ2-3; CDR3 protein: CASSPLWGAGTDTQYF; CDR3 DNA: TGTGCCAGCAGCCCCTTATGGGGGGCCGGCACAGATACGCAGTATTTT
D gene: -; V gene: TRBV7-3; clone size: -; J gene: TRBJ1-2; CDR3 protein: CASIITRDKGVGGYTF; CDR3 DNA: TGTGCCAGCATCATAACCCGGGACAAGGGAGTTGGTGGCTACACCTTC
D gene: -; V gene: TRBV2; clone size: many; J gene: TRBJ2-1; CDR3 protein: CASSEDTKFF; CDR3 DNA: TGTGCCAGCAGTGAGGATACAAAGTTCTTC
D gene: -; V gene: TRBV25-1; clone size: few; J gene: TRBJ2-5; CDR3 protein: CASPQEETQYF; CDR3 DNA: TGTGCCAGCCCCCAGGAGGAGACCCAGTACTTC
D gene: -; V gene: TRBV21-1; clone size: -; J gene: TRBJ2-7; CDR3 protein: CASSKKGRDPSYEQYF; CDR3 DNA: TGTGCCAGCAGCAAAAAGGGCAGGGATCCCTCCTACGAGCAGTACTTC
D gene: -; V gene: TRBV7-2; clone size: -; J gene: TRBJ1-3; CDR3 protein: CASSLVSTGSAIGNTIYF; CDR3 DNA: TGTGCCAGCAGCTTAGTGTCAACAGGTTCAGCGATAGGAAACACCATATATTTT
D gene: -; V gene: TRBV9; clone size: many; J gene: TRBJ2-1; CDR3 protein: CASSPRTLFNEQFF; CDR3 DNA: TGTGCCAGCAGCCCGCGGACACTCTTCAATGAGCAGTTCTTC
D gene: -; V gene: TRBV20-1; clone size: -; J gene: TRBJ1-5; CDR3 protein: CSARDLRETSVGQPQHF; CDR3 DNA: TGCAGTGCTAGAGATCTGAGGGAAACGTCGGTAGGTCAGCCCCAGCATTTT
D gene: -; V gene: TRBV28; clone size: -; J gene: TRBJ1-5; CDR3 protein: CASNRQASRNQPQHF; CDR3 DNA: TGTGCCAGCAACCGACAGGCCTCGCGAAATCAGCCCCAGCATTTT
D gene: -; V gene: TRBV11-2; clone size: -; J gene: TRBJ2-3; CDR3 protein: CASSLRRGAGTDTQYF; CDR3 DNA: TGTGCCAGCAGCTTAAGACGGGGAGCGGGCACAGATACGCAGTATTTT
D gene: TRBD2; V gene: TRBV6-5; clone size: once; J gene: TRBJ2-1; CDR3 protein: CASSSALARNEQFF; CDR3 DNA: TGTGCCAGCAGTTCCGCACTAGCGCGGAATGAGCAGTTCTTC
D gene: TRBD1; V gene: TRBV5-1; clone size: once; J gene: TRBJ1-2; CDR3 protein: CASSRDPGTGGSGYTF; CDR3 DNA: TGCGCCAGCAGCCGAGACCCCGGGACAGGGGGCTCTGGCTACACCTTC
D gene: -; V gene: TRBV14; clone size: -; J gene: TRBJ2-1; CDR3 protein: CASNQDSGRYNGQFF; CDR3 DNA: TGTGCCAGCAACCAAGATTCGGGACGTTACAATGGGCAGTTCTTC
D gene: -; V gene: TRBV20-1; clone size: -; J gene: TRBJ2-5; CDR3 protein: CSARPPGDVKETQYF; CDR3 DNA: TGCAGTGCTAGACCCCCGGGGGACGTGAAGGAGACCCAGTACTTC
D gene: TRBD1; V gene: TRBV12-3/TRBV12-4; clone size: -; J gene: TRBJ1-5; CDR3 protein: CASSWDRGDQPQHF; CDR3 DNA: TGTGCCAGCAGTTGGGACAGGGGCGACCAGCCCCAGCATTTT
D gene: -; V gene: TRBV11-2; clone size: -; J gene: TRBJ2-5; CDR3 protein: CASSLETITGVITRGASEKETQYF; CDR3 DNA: TGTGCCAGCAGCTTAGAAACAATCACAGGGGTAATTACGCGGGGGGCTTCCGAAAAAGAGACCCAGTACTTC
D gene: TRBD1; V gene: TRBV3-1; clone size: few; J gene: TRBJ2-3; CDR3 protein: CASSQPRGDRALGTQYF; CDR3 DNA: TGTGCCAGCAGCCAACCCAGGGGGGACAGGGCACTAGGCACGCAGTATTTT
D gene: -; V gene: TRBV28; clone size: -; J gene: TRBJ2-3; CDR3 protein: CASSLSTPGTQYF; CDR3 DNA: TGTGCCAGCAGTTTGAGCACCCCGGGTACGCAGTATTTT
D gene: -; V gene: TRBV20-1; clone size: many; J gene: TRBJ2-3; CDR3 protein: CSAREGGGTDTQYF; CDR3 DNA: TGCAGTGCTAGAGAGGGGGGTGGCACAGATACGCAGTATTTT
D gene: TRBD2; V gene: TRBV27; clone size: -; J gene: TRBJ2-3; CDR3 protein: CASSPFGGRADTQYF; CDR3 DNA: TGTGCCAGCAGTCCGTTCGGGGGGAGGGCAGATACGCAGTATTTT
D gene: TRBD1; V gene: TRBV12-3/TRBV12-4; clone size: -; J gene: TRBJ1-1; CDR3 protein: CASSSGQDTEAFF; CDR3 DNA: TGTGCCAGTAGCTCAGGACAGGACACTGAAGCTTTCTTT
D gene: -; V gene: TRBV3-1; clone size: -; J gene: TRBJ2-2; CDR3 protein: CASTARHTHLRAGELFF; CDR3 DNA: TGTGCCAGCACCGCCCGGCACACTCACTTGAGGGCCGGGGAGCTGTTTTTT
D gene: -; V gene: TRBV5-1; clone size: many; J gene: TRBJ2-1; CDR3 protein: CASSLPSGSNEQFF; CDR3 DNA: TGCGCCAGCAGCTTACCGTCGGGGAGCAATGAGCAGTTCTTC
D gene: TRBD2; V gene: TRBV6-1; clone size: -; J gene: TRBJ2-3; CDR3 protein: CASSLRLAGGRNTDAQYF; CDR3 DNA: TGTGCCAGCAGCCTCCGACTAGCGGGAGGGAGGAACACAGATGCGCAGTATTTT
D gene: -; V gene: TRBV6-2/TRBV6-3; clone size: -; J gene: TRBJ2-1; CDR3 protein: CASSYSSVRTIILEQFF; CDR3 DNA: TGTGCCAGCAGTTACTCTTCCGTGCGAACTATAATACTTGAGCAGTTCTTC
D gene: -; V gene: TRBV9; clone size: many; J gene: TRBJ2-5; CDR3 protein: CASSVGQYQETQYF; CDR3 DNA: TGTGCCAGCAGCGTAGGGCAGTATCAAGAGACCCAGTACTTC
D gene: TRBD2; V gene: TRBV7-8; clone size: many; J gene: TRBJ2-5; CDR3 protein: CASSASGKETQYF; CDR3 DNA: TGTGCCAGCAGTGCTAGCGGGAAGGAGACCCAGTACTTC
D gene: -; V gene: TRBV6-5; clone size: -; J gene: TRBJ2-1; CDR3 protein: CASSYSFNRVNNEQFF; CDR3 DNA: TGTGCCAGCAGTTACTCGTTCAACCGGGTGAACAATGAGCAGTTCTTC